This entry features one T cell receptor (beta chain) sequence. Germline and junction disagree at one end, which may indicate a read error. Other DNA sequences within the sample encode an identical CDR3. This sample stems from a study of blood T cell repertoires in COVID-19. Methods used by the authors: Reference gene primer amplification gave nucleated cell count estimates. TCRdb's copy holds only in-frame clones and misses some; the assay was immunoSEQ multiplex PCR. The V and J calls and clone size come from that table; D and trimming were worked out from the DNA. This table holds fewer than 250,000 clones, roughly 83% found once. Adults between roughly 18 and 95 years of age took part from fewer than 30 US areas. Cohorts were assigned according to the clinical history that participants reported. Cohort 3 donors counted as recovered after two negative PCRs, clearance, or resolved symptoms. Germline values: CDR1 LNHNV, CDR2 YYDKDF (reference sequence). The CDR3 sequence is 15 residues long.

The chain links TRBV15 to TRBJ2-6; a weak D match, TRBD2 (5 bases). Specimen: PBMCs or T cells enriched from blood (not recorded which). The sequence came from a woman aged 25 to 45 who had recovered from COVID-19. The CDR3 region has the DNA TGCGCCACCAGCAGAGAACCGGGGGGGGCCAACGTCCTGACTTTC. This codes for CATSREPGGANVLTF.